Presented here are 27 T cell receptor beta chains from one specimen sequenced in a study of T cell repertoires in cytomegalovirus infection. In TCRdb, the reads were re-called with MiXCR into one record per CDR3 protein. The repertoire holds some 150,000 distinct CDR3 sequences, with about 6.5% as singletons. Sequenced sample: PBMCs. These receptors all come from a human donor in good health (CMV status not recorded). Some clones in this sample may be carry-over from other donors' samples.

Ten or more counts support this clonotype. The chain employs TRBV27 and TRBJ1-6; tentatively, D is TRBD1 (5 bases). V lost 6 bases and J lost 6, with 12 bases in between. CDR3 length: 14 amino acids. The V gene's germline CDR1 is MNHEY and CDR2 SMNVEV (reference sequence). The CDR3, as DNA: TGTGCCAGCAGGCCGGGACTGACTAATTCACCCCTCCACTTT. Encoded protein: CASRPGLTNSPLHF.

This clonotype was seen many times. V usage is TRBV7-8 and J usage is TRBJ2-5; weak D call: TRBD1 (8 bases). From germline, CDR1 is SGHVS and CDR2 FQNEAQ. With 5 bases removed from V and 3 bases from J, the gap between germline ends came to 13 bases. The CDR3 length is 14 residues. CDR3 sequence (DNA): TGTGCCAGCAGCATACAGGGGGGGGAAGAGACCCAGTACTTC. Its translation: CASSIQGGEETQYF. The whole variable domain, remainder taken from reference TRBV7-8 and TRBJ2-5, is GAGVSQSPRYKVAKRGQDVALRCDPISGHVSLFWYQQALGQGPEFLTYFQNEAQLDKSGLPSDRFFAERPEGSVSTLKIQRTQQEDSAVYLCASSIQGGEETQYFGPGTRLLVL.

The rearrangement links TRBV5-4 to TRBJ2-2, with D possibly matching TRBD1 (6 bases). Trimming cost V 4 bases and J 4 bases, with 20 bases left between them. The CDR3 is 17 residues long. Germline V gives CDR1 SGHNT, CDR2 YYREEE (reference sequence). CDR3 coding DNA: TGTGCCAGCAGCGCCGGCACCGGGACACCCTCCACCGGGGAGCTGTTTTTT. Translated, it gives CASSAGTGTPSTGELFF.

This clonotype was observed at least ten times. The V and J genes are TRBV7-6 and TRBJ1-5; no firm D call. CDR1 is SGHVS, CDR2 FNYEAQ, per germline. Between the trimmed V and J ends, which lost 4 bases and 4 bases, there was a span of 17 bases. The CDR3 is 16 amino acids. This CDR3 is CASSSLPGGRNQPQHF. DNA of the CDR3: TGTGCCAGCAGCTCGCTGCCCGGAGGGAGGAATCAGCCCCAGCATTTT.

The rearrangement uses TRBV4-1 and TRBJ1-1, with a weak D call TRBD1 (6 bases). The germline V gene has CDR1 MGHRA and CDR2 YSYEKL. The CDR3 runs to 17 residues. The V end was cut by 0 bases, the J end by 2 bases, with 16 bases between. In DNA form, the CDR3 reads TGCGCCAGCAGCCAAGATAACGATCCAGGGGTCAACACTGAAGCTTTCTTT. This sequence encodes CASSQDNDPGVNTEAFF.

The chain employs TRBV7-9 and TRBJ1-1; tentatively, D is TRBD1 (6 bases). V shed 7 bases and J shed 3 bases, with 15 bases lying between them. Per germline, CDR1 SEHNR and CDR2 FQNEAQ (reference sequence). CDR3 length: 14 amino acids. As DNA, the CDR3 is TGTGCCAGCATGGGGGGGCGCGGAGACACTGAAGCTTTCTTT. Protein product: CASMGGRGDTEAFF.

The chain combines TRBV29-1 with TRBJ2-3, with D maybe TRBD2 (6 bases). The V end lost 4 bases, the J end lost 1 base, and 6 bases lay between the germline ends. The CDR3 consists of 12 residues. CDR1 is SQVTM, CDR2 ANQGSEA, per germline. DNA for the CDR3: TGCAGCGTTGCGGGGGGCACAGATACGCAGTATTTT. It specifies CSVAGGTDTQYF.

This clonotype was counted only a few times. The CDR3 sequence: CASSQDKGFSPLHF. The CDR3 bases are TGTGCCAGCAGCCAAGATAAAGGGTTTTCACCCCTCCACTTT. V gene TRBV4-2 combines with J gene TRBJ1-6; D gene unclear. CDR3 size: 14 residues. Germline lookup yields CDR1 LGHNA and CDR2 YNFKEQ. V lost 0 bases, J lost 9 bases, and 9 bases lay in between.

This clonotype appeared many times. This chain joins TRBV10-3 and TRBJ1-1; possibly TRBD1 for D (6 bases). The germline gives CDR1 ENHRY, CDR2 SYGVKD. The V gene lost 8 bases and the J gene lost 3 bases, with 19 bases spanning the gap. The CDR3 sequence is 15 residues long. CDR3 region: CAILAHAQGHTEAFF. The CDR3 DNA sequence: TGTGCCATCCTAGCGCACGCACAGGGACACACTGAAGCTTTCTTT.

This chain connects TRBV12-3 or TRBV12-4 to TRBJ2-5; maybe TRBD2 (5 bases). V dropped 8 bases and J dropped 4 bases, with 11 bases sitting between them. The CDR3 is made up of 12 amino acids. This CDR3 reads CASGSSRETQYF. The CDR3 bases are TGTGCCAGCGGGAGCAGTCGAGAGACCCAGTACTTC.

Many counts were recorded for this clonotype. The chain combines TRBV25-1 with TRBJ1-6, with no clear D. The V end lost 5 bases, the J end lost 7 bases, and 9 bases lay between the germline ends. The CDR3 loop spans 13 amino acids. The germline V gene encodes CDR1 MGHDK and CDR2 SYGVNS. CDR3: CASSLHGNSPLHF. The CDR3 DNA reads as TGTGCCAGCAGTCTCCACGGGAATTCACCCCTCCACTTT.

Ten or more counts support this clonotype. The V gene is TRBV12-3 or TRBV12-4, the J gene TRBJ1-5, with D uncertain. CDR3 size: 16 residues. The germline V and J ends were trimmed by 3 bases and 1 base, with 13 bases remaining between them. The CDR3 region has the DNA TGTGCCAGCAGTTTTACGCTTAATAAGAGCAATCAGCCCCAGCATTTT. It translates to CASSFTLNKSNQPQHF.

Many counts were recorded for this clonotype. The chain is built from TRBV7-2 and TRBJ1-2; unclear D gene. Germline loops: CDR1 SGHTA, CDR2 FQGNSA. Trimming stripped 5 bases from V and 4 bases from J, with 17 bases between. The CDR3 sequence is 15 residues long. Here the CDR3 reads CASSRTTEPFYGYTF. DNA for the CDR3: TGTGCCAGCAGCCGCACCACAGAACCGTTCTATGGCTACACCTTC.

This clonotype was picked up a small number of times. V usage is TRBV14 and J usage is TRBJ1-1; D is unresolved. The length of the CDR3 is 17 residues. V lost 2 bases and J 1 base, leaving 17 bases between the germline ends. CDR1 is SGHDN, CDR2 FVKESK, per germline. As DNA, the CDR3 is TGTGCCAGCAGCCAAAGCGCCAGCCCCGACGGGAACACTGAAGCTTTCTTT. It encodes CASSQSASPDGNTEAFF.

This clonotype was recorded at least ten times. The chain uses TRBV7-7 and TRBJ2-1; tentative D call: TRBD1 (6 bases). CDR1 and CDR2 from the germline V gene are SSHAT and FNYEAQ (reference sequence). Trimming left V 1 base short and J 7 bases short, with 8 bases between. The CDR3 is made up of 13 amino acids. The CDR3 reads CASSLGTVNEQFF. In DNA, the CDR3 is TGTGCCAGCAGCTTAGGGACAGTTAATGAGCAGTTCTTC.

This clonotype was detected ten times or more. The gene calls are TRBV28 and TRBJ2-5; D call uncertain. This CDR3 is built from 16 residues. The V gene lost 6 bases and the J gene lost 1 base, with 18 bases spanning the gap. Germline V CDR1 and CDR2: MDHEN, SYDVKM. The CDR3 coding sequence is TGTGCCAGCAGCCCGCAGGTTTTTAGGAGCCAAGAGACCCAGTACTTC. This codes for CASSPQVFRSQETQYF.

In this sample, this clonotype turned up many times. The chain has TRBV7-2 and TRBJ2-1; D unresolved. The length of the CDR3 is 13 residues. Germline lookup yields CDR1 SGHTA and CDR2 FQGNSA. Trimming left V 5 bases short and J 5 bases short, with 10 bases between. This CDR3 reads CASSTPRNNEQFF. In DNA, the CDR3 is TGTGCCAGCAGCACCCCCAGAAACAATGAGCAGTTCTTC. Filled out from reference TRBV7-2 and TRBJ2-1, the complete variable domain reads GAGVSQSPSNKVTEKGKDVELRCDPISGHTALYWYRQSLGQGLEFLIYFQGNSAPDKSGLPSDRFSAERTGGSVSTLTIQRTQQEDSAVYLCASSTPRNNEQFFGPGTRLTVL.

Ten or more counts support this clonotype. The chain couples TRBV7-2 to TRBJ1-3; no clear D gene. With 2 bases removed from V and 0 bases from J, the gap between germline ends came to 8 bases. Germline V CDR1 and CDR2: SGHTA, FQGNSA. This CDR3 is 15 amino acids long. The CDR3 DNA is TGTGCCAGCAGCTTATATCTAGGCTCTGGAAACACCATATATTTT. Residues: CASSLYLGSGNTIYF.

This clonotype was seen many times. CDR3: CAISENRGELFF. The CDR3 DNA reads as TGTGCCATCAGTGAGAACAGGGGGGAACTGTTTTTT. The chain carries TRBV10-3 and TRBJ1-4; 8 bases align to TRBD1. Germline V gene data show CDR1 as ENHRY and CDR2 as SYGVKD. This CDR3 spans 12 amino acids. Trimming at V came to 2 bases and at J to 12 bases, leaving 2 bases not matched to a gene.

This clonotype appeared many times. One end of the junction does not line up with germline, which may come from a read error. The chain carries TRBV12-3 or TRBV12-4 and TRBJ1-2, with D uncertain. The CDR3 contains 11 residues. Here the CDR3 DNA reads TGTGCCAGCAGCCCTTTCTGGGGTCAGGACTTC. This translates into CASSPFWGQDF.

There are a few counts of this clonotype. The V call is TRBV4-1, the J call TRBJ2-7, with 9 bases matching TRBD1. Germline assignment: CDR1 MGHRA and CDR2 YSYEKL. CDR3 size: 17 residues. V dropped 0 bases and J dropped 5; count of bases not matched to a gene: 11. The CDR3 sequence: CASSQDRNRGLFNEQYF. CDR3 DNA sequence: TGCGCCAGCAGCCAAGACCGGAACAGGGGGCTGTTTAACGAGCAGTACTTC.

Many counts were recorded for this clonotype. This chain connects TRBV29-1 to TRBJ2-2, with D possibly matching TRBD1 (6 bases). The CDR3 covers 13 residues. Germline lookup yields CDR1 SQVTM and CDR2 ANQGSEA. V shed 6 bases and J shed 6 bases, with 14 bases lying between them. CDR3 protein: CSVGTGPAGELFF. Here the CDR3 DNA reads TGCAGCGTGGGAACAGGGCCGGCCGGGGAGCTGTTTTTT.

This clonotype has at least ten counts. This chain joins TRBV7-2 and TRBJ1-5; the match to TRBD1 covers 7 bases. The CDR3 sequence is 16 residues long. V shed 5 bases and J 2 bases; nucleotides not matched to a gene: 9. The germline CDR1 and CDR2 sequences are SGHTA and FQGNSA. The CDR3 loop is CASSQTGVRGNQPQHF. In DNA form, the CDR3 reads TGTGCCAGCAGCCAAACAGGGGTACGGGGCAATCAGCCCCAGCATTTT.

This clonotype appeared many times. The chain links TRBV7-8 to TRBJ2-3, with no clear D. The CDR3 has 15 residues. The ends were cut back, 5 bases at V and 1 base at J, with 13 bases in the middle. Germline lookup yields CDR1 SGHVS and CDR2 FQNEAQ. CDR3 bases: TGTGCCAGCAGCCTAGGGCTAGGAGGCACAGATACGCAGTATTTT. Residues: CASSLGLGGTDTQYF.

V usage is TRBV29-1 and J usage is TRBJ1-2; TRBD1 agrees at 9 bases. The V and J ends lost 4 bases and 6 bases, in that order; junction bases with no gene match: 6. This CDR3 is 13 amino acids long. Germline V CDR1 and CDR2: SQVTM, ANQGSEA. DNA of the CDR3: TGCAGCGTTGCCCCGACAGGGGGAAATGGCTACACCTTC. It encodes CSVAPTGGNGYTF. The full variable domain, rest sourced from reference TRBV29-1 and TRBJ1-2, is SAVISQKPSRDICQRGTSLTIQCQVDSQVTMMFWYRQQPGQSLTLIATANQGSEATYESGFVIDKFPISRPNLTFSTLTVSNMSPEDSSIYLCSVAPTGGNGYTFGSGTRLTVV.

The table lists this clonotype with a few counts. The rearrangement joins TRBV29-1 to TRBJ2-7; D call uncertain. Between the trimmed V and J ends, which lost 4 bases and 4 bases, there was a span of 11 bases. The CDR3 extends over 12 amino acids. CDR1 and CDR2 (germline): SQVTM, ANQGSEA. The CDR3 region is CSVGQVGYEQYF. The CDR3 DNA reads TGCAGCGTTGGTCAGGTTGGGTACGAGCAGTACTTC.

There are many counts of this clonotype. V usage is TRBV7-2 and J usage is TRBJ2-5; TRBD2 agrees at 10 bases. The CDR3 loop spans 13 amino acids. J was trimmed by 7 bases and V by 4 bases; bases with no gene match: 3. The germline gives CDR1 SGHTA, CDR2 FQGNSA. CDR3 DNA: TGTGCCAGCAGCTGGAAGCGGGGGGGGACCCAGTACTTC. This translates into CASSWKRGGTQYF.